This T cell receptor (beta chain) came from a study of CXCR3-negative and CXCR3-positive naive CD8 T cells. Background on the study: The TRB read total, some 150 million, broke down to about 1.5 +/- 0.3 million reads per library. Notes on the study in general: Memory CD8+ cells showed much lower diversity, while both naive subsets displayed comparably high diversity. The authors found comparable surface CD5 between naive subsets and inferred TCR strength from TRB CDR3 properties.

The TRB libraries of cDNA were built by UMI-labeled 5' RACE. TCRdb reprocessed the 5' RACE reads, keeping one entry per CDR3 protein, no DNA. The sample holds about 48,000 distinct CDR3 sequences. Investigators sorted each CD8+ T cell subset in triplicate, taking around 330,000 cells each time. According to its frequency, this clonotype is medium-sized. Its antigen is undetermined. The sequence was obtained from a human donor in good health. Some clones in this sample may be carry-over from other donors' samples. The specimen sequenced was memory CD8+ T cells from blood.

CDR3: CASSQELAANNEQFF. V gene TRBV4-2 combines with J gene TRBJ2-1. The germline V gene encodes CDR1 LGHNA and CDR2 YNFKEQ. This CDR3 region has 15 residues.